The following is a T cell receptor (beta chain) sequence with its context. Its antigen is unidentified. The sample comes from a study of cytomegalovirus exposure and HLA in healthy donors. In the PCR, 60 Vbeta and 13 Jbeta primers were used. Original processing methods: Per a later analysis, the number of unique TCR beta chains was about 78 million, of which roughly 9.9 million were shared. The protocol was immunoSEQ multiplex PCR, while the TCRdb copy is restricted to in-frame clones and leaves out a portion. V and J calls and clone size are those listed in that table; D and trimming were worked out from the DNA. The sample lists about 120,000 clones, around 74% occurring once. The study's findings and limits: An observed cluster of highly shared sequence variants was recorded as a likely sequencing artifact.

The TCR comes from a woman aged 18-30 years in good health and CMV-seronegative. The source material was PBMCs.

CDR3 DNA: TGTGCCAGCAGTTCTTACCGGGACAGGGAGTGGCAGCCCCAGCATTTT. Translation gives CASSSYRDREWQPQHF. The chain couples TRBV5-6 to TRBJ1-5; 9 bases agree with TRBD1. The CDR3 sequence is 16 residues long. CDR1 and CDR2 (germline): SGHDT, YYEEEE. V gave up 5 bases and J gave up 7 bases; unmatched junction bases: 13.